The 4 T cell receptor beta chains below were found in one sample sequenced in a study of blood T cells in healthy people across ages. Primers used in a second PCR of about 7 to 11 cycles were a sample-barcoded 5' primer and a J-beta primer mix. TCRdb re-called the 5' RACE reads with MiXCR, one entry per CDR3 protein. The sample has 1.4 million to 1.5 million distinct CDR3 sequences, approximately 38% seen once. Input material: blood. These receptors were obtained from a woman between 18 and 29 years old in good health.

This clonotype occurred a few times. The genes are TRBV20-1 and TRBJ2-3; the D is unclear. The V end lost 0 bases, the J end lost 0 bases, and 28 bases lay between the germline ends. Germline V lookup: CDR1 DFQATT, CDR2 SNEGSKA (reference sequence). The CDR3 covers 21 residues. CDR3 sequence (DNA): TGCAGTGCTAGAGACCCCGTCCGGATCGAGCGCGCAGAAACTAGCACAGATACGCAGTATTTT. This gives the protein CSARDPVRIERAETSTDTQYF.

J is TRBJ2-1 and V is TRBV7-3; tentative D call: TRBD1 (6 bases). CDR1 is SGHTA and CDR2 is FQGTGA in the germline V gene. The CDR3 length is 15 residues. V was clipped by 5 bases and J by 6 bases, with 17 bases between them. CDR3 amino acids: CASSETGLPLNEQFF. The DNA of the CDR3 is TGTGCCAGCAGCGAAACAGGGCTGCCTCTCAATGAGCAGTTCTTC.

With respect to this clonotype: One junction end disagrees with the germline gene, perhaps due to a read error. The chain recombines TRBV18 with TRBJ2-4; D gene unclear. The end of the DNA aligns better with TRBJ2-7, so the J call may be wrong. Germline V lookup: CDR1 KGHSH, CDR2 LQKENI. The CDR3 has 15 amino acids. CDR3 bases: TGTACCAGCTCACCAATGAGCATATCCTCCGGCGAGCAGTACTTC. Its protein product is CTSSPMSISSGEQYF.

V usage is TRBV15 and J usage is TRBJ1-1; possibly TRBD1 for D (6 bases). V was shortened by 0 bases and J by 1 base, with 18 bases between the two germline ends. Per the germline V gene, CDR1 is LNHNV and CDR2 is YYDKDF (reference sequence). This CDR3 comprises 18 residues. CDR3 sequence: CATSRDRGPGQRNTEAFF. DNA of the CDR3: TGTGCCACCAGCAGAGATCGGGGACCGGGACAACGGAACACTGAAGCTTTCTTT. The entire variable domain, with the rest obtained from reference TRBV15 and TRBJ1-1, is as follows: DAMVIQNPRYQVTQFGKPVTLSCSQTLNHNVMYWYQQKSSQAPKLLFHYYDKDFNNEADTPDNFQSRRPNTSFCFLDIRSPGLGDTAMYLCATSRDRGPGQRNTEAFFGQGTRLTVV.